The T cell receptor beta chain described here comes from a study of cytotoxic CD8 clonotypes in ibrutinib-treated CLL. The wider study: Treatment had run for a median about 11 months, range 6 to 36, when response samples were taken. On average, each sample had roughly 230,000 productive templates and 96,000 or so productive rearrangements.

The study's findings and limits: Collection times varied between progressing and sustained-remission patients.

Germline CDR1 SGHTS, CDR2 YDEGEE. The CDR3 totals 12 residues. Trimming removed 2 bases at V and 3 bases at J, with 5 bases between. This clone was seen a handful of times. Its matching antigen is unknown. Frozen-stored PBMCs produced around 2.2 micrograms of genomic DNA for TCR beta libraries. Using immunoSEQ multiplex PCR, the repertoire was profiled, and TCRdb retains in-frame clones only, with some absent. In the table there are approximately 40,000 clones, roughly three quarters of which are singletons. The receptor was isolated from a human donor with chronic lymphocytic leukemia. The chain uses TRBV5-8 and TRBJ2-5; D ambiguous. The starting material was PBMCs, obtained at disease progression, from a patient treated with ibrutinib. CDR3 DNA sequence: TGTGCCAGCAGCTTATGGGAAGAGACCCAGTACTTC. Protein sequence: CASSLWEETQYF.